This T cell receptor (beta chain) was observed in a study of OX40 agonist ivuxolimab in advanced cancers. Study as a whole: Partial responses occurred in three patients (one hepatocellular carcinoma, two cutaneous melanoma).

The CDR3 is 17 residues long. The V gene end was trimmed by 5 bases and the J gene end by 7 bases; junction bases not matched to a gene: 13. CDR1 is MDHEN, CDR2 SYDVKM, per germline. Clones were sequenced by immunoSEQ multiplex PCR, and TCRdb holds only the in-frame ones, with some missing. Counted here are fewer than 25,000 clones, approximately 77% occurring once; the ten biggest clones make up around a sixth. The sequencing here drew on CD4+ or CD8+ T cells sorted from blood, taken in a trial of the OX40 agonist ivuxolimab. The receptor's source is an adult with an advanced solid tumor such as melanoma, head and neck, liver or kidney cancer. The chain couples TRBV28 to TRBJ2-1, with TRBD2 matching 11 bases. The CDR3 spells CASSRPSLAGGTNEQFF. The CDR3 DNA reads as TGTGCCAGCAGTCGCCCCTCCCTAGCGGGAGGAACGAATGAGCAGTTCTTC. Full variable domain (rest looked up from reference TRBV28 and TRBJ2-1): DVKVTQSSRYLVKRTGEKVFLECVQDMDHENMFWYRQDPGLGLRLIYFSYDVKMKEKGDIPEGYSVSREKKERFSLILESASTNQTSMYLCASSRPSLAGGTNEQFFGPGTRLTVL.